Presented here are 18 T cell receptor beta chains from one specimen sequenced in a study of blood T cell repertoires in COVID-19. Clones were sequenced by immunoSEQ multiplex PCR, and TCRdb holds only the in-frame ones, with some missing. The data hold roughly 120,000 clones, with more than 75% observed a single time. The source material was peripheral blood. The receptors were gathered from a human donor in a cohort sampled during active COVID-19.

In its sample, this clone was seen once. CDR3 DNA: TGTGCCAGCAGTTTGGGGGCACCCAATCAGCCCCAGCATTTT. As protein: CASSLGAPNQPQHF. This chain uses TRBV27 with TRBJ1-5; D is perhaps TRBD1 (6 bases). Germline-derived CDR1 and CDR2 are MNHEY and SMNVEV (reference sequence). V lost 3 bases and J lost 3, with 9 bases in between. The length of the CDR3 is 14 residues.

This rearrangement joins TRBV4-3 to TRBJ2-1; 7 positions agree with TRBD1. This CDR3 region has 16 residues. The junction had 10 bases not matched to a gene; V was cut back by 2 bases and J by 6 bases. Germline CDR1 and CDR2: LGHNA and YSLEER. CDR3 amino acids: CASSQIGTEAINEQFF. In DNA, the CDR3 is TGCGCCAGCAGCCAAATCGGGACAGAGGCTATCAATGAGCAGTTCTTC.

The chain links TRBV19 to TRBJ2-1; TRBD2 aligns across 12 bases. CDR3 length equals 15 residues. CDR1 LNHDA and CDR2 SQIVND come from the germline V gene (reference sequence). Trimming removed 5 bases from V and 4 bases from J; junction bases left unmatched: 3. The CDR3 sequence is CASSPTSGGYNEQFF. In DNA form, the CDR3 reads TGTGCCAGTAGTCCCACTAGCGGGGGGTACAATGAGCAGTTCTTC.

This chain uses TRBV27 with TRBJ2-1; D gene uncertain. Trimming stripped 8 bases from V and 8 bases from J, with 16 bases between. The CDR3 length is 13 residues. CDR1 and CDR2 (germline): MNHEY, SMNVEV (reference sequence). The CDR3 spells CASGRSRFDEQFF. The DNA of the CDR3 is TGTGCCAGCGGAAGATCCAGGTTTGATGAGCAGTTCTTC.

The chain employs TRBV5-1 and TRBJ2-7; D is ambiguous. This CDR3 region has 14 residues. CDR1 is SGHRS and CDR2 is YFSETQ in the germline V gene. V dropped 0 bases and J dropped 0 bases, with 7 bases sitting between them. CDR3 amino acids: CASSLGPLSYEQYF. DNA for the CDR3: TGCGCCAGCAGCTTGGGGCCCCTCTCCTACGAGCAGTACTTC.

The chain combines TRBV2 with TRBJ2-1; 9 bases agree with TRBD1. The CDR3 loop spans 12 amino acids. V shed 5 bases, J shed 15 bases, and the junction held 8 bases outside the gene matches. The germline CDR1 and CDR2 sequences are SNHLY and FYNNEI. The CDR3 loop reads CASSLMGQGLFF. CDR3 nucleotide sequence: TGTGCCAGCAGTCTGATGGGACAGGGCCTGTTCTTC.

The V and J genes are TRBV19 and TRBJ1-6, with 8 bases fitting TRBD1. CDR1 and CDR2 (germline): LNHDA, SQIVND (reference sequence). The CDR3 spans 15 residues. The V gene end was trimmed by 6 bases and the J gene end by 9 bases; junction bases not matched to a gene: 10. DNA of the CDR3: TGTGCCAGTAGGGTGACAGGGGCCGCTGGTTCACCCCTCCACTTT. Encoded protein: CASRVTGAAGSPLHF.

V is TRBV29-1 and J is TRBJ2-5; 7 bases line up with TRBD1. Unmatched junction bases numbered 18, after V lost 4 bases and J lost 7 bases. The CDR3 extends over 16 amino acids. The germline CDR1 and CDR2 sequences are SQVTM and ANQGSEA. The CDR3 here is CSVVFSGTEPPGTQYF. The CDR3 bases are TGCAGCGTTGTTTTTTCCGGGACAGAGCCTCCAGGGACCCAGTACTTC.

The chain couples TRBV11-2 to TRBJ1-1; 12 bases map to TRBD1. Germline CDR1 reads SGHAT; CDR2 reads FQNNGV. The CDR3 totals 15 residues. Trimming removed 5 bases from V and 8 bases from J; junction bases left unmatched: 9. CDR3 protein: CASSPQGQGALEAFF. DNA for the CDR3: TGTGCCAGCAGCCCCCAGGGACAGGGGGCTTTGGAAGCTTTCTTT.

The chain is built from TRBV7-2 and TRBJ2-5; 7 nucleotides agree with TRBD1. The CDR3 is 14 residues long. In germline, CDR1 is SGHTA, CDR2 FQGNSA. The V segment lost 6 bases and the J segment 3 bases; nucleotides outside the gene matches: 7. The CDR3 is CASSFTGDEETQYF. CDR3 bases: TGTGCCAGCAGTTTTACAGGGGATGAAGAGACCCAGTACTTC.

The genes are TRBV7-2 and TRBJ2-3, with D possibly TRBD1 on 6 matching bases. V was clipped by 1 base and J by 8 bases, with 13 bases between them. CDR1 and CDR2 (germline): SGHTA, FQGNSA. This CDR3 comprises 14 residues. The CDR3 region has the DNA TGTGCCAGCAGCTTAGGACAGGCGGCGGTTACGCAGTATTTT. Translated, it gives CASSLGQAAVTQYF.

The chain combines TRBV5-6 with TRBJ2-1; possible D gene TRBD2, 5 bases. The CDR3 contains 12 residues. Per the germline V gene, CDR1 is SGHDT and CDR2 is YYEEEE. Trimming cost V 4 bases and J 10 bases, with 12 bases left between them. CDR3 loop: CASSVGLGEQFF. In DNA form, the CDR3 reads TGTGCCAGCAGCGTAGGACTGGGAGAGCAGTTCTTC.

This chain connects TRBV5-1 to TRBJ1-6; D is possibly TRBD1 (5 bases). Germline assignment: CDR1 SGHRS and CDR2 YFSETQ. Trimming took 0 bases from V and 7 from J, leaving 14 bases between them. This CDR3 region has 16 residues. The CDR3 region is CASSLEVGQSNSPLHF. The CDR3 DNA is TGCGCCAGCAGCTTGGAGGTAGGACAATCGAATTCACCCCTCCACTTT.

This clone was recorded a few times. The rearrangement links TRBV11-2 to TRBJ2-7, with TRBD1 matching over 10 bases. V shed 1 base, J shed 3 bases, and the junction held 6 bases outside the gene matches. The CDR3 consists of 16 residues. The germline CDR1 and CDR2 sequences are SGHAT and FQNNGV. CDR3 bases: TGTGCCAGCAGCTTAGGCCTGACAGGGGGCCACTACGAGCAGTACTTC. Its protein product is CASSLGLTGGHYEQYF.

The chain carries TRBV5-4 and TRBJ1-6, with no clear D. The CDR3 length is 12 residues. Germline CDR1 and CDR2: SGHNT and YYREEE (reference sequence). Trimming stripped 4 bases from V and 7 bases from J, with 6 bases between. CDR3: CASSPLNSPLHF. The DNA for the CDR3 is TGTGCCAGCAGCCCCCTAAATTCACCCCTCCACTTT.

The CDR3: CAWSVLSPTGSPLHF. The CDR3 DNA follows: TGTGCCTGGAGTGTACTAAGCCCAACAGGTTCACCCCTCCACTTT. The chain uses TRBV30 and TRBJ1-6, with a tentative D call TRBD1 (5 bases). The V end lost 0 bases, the J end lost 9 bases, and 15 bases lay between the germline ends. The CDR3 has 15 amino acids. CDR1 is GTSNPN and CDR2 is SVGIG in the germline V gene (reference sequence).

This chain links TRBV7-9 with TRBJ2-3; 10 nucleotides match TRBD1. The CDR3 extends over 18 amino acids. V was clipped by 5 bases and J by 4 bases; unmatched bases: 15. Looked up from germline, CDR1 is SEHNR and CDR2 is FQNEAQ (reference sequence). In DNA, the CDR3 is TGTGCCAGCAGCCCCCCCCCGACAGGGGGCTCTCTAGCAGATACGCAGTATTTT. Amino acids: CASSPPPTGGSLADTQYF.

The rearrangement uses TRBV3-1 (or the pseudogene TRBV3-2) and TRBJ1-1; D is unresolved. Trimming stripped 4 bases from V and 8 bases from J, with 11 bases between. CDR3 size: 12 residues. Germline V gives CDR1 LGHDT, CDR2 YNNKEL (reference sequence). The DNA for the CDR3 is TGTGCCAGCAGCCTACAGACGTACGAAGCTTTCTTT. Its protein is CASSLQTYEAFF.